This is a list of T cell receptor beta chains from one sample in a study of beta chain features in type 1 diabetes. Sequenced by immunoSEQ multiplex PCR; TCRdb stores in-frame clones only, minus some. The sample yields about 160,000 clones, less than 9.5% seen once. Sample: central memory CD4+ T cells from blood. The receptors were sampled from a woman in her 40s with type 1 diabetes. The CDR3 runs from the conserved cysteine through the conserved F or W. A D gene is named only where the DNA matches it firmly. Clone size is not always given. Where it is, it says once, few, many or a class for expanded clones.

>TRBD2|TRBV7-2|16|.|TRBJ2-3
CASSLHGGGGTDTQYF
TGTGCCAGCAGCTTACATGGCGGGGGGGGCACAGATACGCAGTATTTT
>TRBD2|TRBV7-8|15|few|TRBJ2-5
CASSLEGRVQETQYF
TGTGCCAGCAGCTTAGAGGGGAGGGTACAAGAGACCCAGTACTTC
>.|TRBV5-6|17|.|TRBJ1-3
CASSSSAGRGAGNTIYF
TGTGCCAGCAGCTCCTCCGCCGGACGGGGGGCAGGAAACACCATATATTTT
>.|TRBV5-6|15|.|TRBJ1-1
CASSRISSMNTEAFF
TGTGCCAGCAGCCGTATTTCTTCTATGAACACTGAAGCTTTCTTT
>TRBD1|TRBV7-9|15|.|TRBJ1-2
CASSLAGTGGGGYTF
TGTGCCAGCAGCTTAGCCGGGACAGGGGGCGGTGGCTACACCTTC
>TRBD1|TRBV6-6|15|few|TRBJ1-5
CASSTGQGRNQPQHF
TGTGCCAGCAGCACGGGACAGGGGAGGAATCAGCCCCAGCATTTT
>.|TRBV4-2|18|.|TRBJ1-5
CASSQDRGSGGVNQPQHF
TGTGCCAGCAGCCAAGATAGAGGAAGCGGAGGCGTGAATCAGCCCCAGCATTTT
>TRBD1|TRBV4-3|13|.|TRBJ1-1
CASSQDQGVVAFF
TGCGCCAGCAGCCAAGATCAGGGGGTGGTAGCTTTCTTT
>TRBD2|TRBV6-1|17|few|TRBJ2-4
CASSASTSGRWGNIQYF
TGTGCCAGCAGTGCATCGACTAGCGGGAGGTGGGGAAACATTCAGTACTTC
>.|TRBV11-2|14|few|TRBJ1-2
CASSLGGGNYGYTF
TGTGCCAGCAGCTTAGGCGGGGGGAACTATGGCTACACCTTC
>.|TRBV6-6|13|few|TRBJ2-7
CASSSKQGAEQYF
TGTGCCAGCAGTTCCAAACAGGGCGCCGAGCAGTACTTC
>TRBD1|TRBV29-1|14|few|TRBJ1-3
CSAASDRAGNTIYF
TGCAGCGCTGCCTCGGACAGGGCTGGAAACACCATATATTTT
>.|TRBV7-2|15|few|TRBJ1-5
CASSPRQYSNQPQHF
TGTGCCAGCAGCCCCCGACAGTATAGCAATCAGCCCCAGCATTTT
>TRBD1|TRBV29-1|12|many|TRBJ2-5
CSAGQGSETQYF
TGCAGCGCCGGACAGGGTAGTGAGACCCAGTACTTC